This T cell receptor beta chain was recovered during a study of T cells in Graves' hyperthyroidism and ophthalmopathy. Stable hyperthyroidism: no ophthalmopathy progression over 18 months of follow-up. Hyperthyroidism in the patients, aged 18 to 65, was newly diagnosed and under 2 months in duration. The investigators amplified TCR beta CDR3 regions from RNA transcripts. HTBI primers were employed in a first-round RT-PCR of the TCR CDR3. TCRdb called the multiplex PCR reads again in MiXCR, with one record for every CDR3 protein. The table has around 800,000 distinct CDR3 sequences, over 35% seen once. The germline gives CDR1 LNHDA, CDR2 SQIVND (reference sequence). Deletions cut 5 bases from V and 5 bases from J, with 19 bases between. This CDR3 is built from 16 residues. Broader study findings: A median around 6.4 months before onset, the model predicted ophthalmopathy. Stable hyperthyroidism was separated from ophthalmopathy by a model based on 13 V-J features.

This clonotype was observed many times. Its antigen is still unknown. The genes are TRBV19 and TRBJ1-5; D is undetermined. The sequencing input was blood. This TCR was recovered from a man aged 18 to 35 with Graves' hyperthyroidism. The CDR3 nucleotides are TGTGCCAGTAGTCCCCACCCGACGGGCCCTGATCAGCCCCAGCATTTT. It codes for CASSPHPTGPDQPQHF.